The T cell receptor beta chain under discussion was sequenced for a study of blood T cell repertoires in COVID-19. In the original workflow: Estimated nucleated cell counts came from reference gene primer amplification. Clones were read by immunoSEQ multiplex PCR, and TCRdb kept only the in-frame ones, dropping some. V and J calls and clone size are those listed in that table; D and trimming were worked out from the DNA. The repertoire holds around 190,000 clones, with about four fifths as singletons. Enrolled through a virtual design, the participants were between 18 and 89 years of age and came from some 26 US areas. Which cohort a participant joined came from the clinical history participants gave. Within 2 weeks before study entry, exposed participants met a COVID-19 case. The clonotype comes from a woman between 25 and 40 years old who had been exposed to COVID-19. Sequencing was carried out using PBMCs or T cells enriched from blood (not recorded which).

The CDR3 region is CASSLELDLDTQYF. For the CDR3, the DNA is TGTGCCAGCAGCTTAGAACTCGATTTGGATACGCAGTATTTT. The chain joins TRBV7-9 to TRBJ2-3; D is unclear. Germline CDR1 reads SEHNR; CDR2 reads FQNEAQ (reference sequence). This CDR3 region has 14 residues. Trimming removed 1 base at V and 6 bases at J, with 11 bases between. The full variable domain, completed using reference TRBV7-9 and TRBJ2-3, is DTGVSQNPRHKITKRGQNVTFRCDPISEHNRLYWYRQTLGQGPEFLTYFQNEAQLEKSRLLSDRFSAERPKGSFSTLEIQRTEQGDSAMYLCASSLELDLDTQYFGPGTRLTVL.